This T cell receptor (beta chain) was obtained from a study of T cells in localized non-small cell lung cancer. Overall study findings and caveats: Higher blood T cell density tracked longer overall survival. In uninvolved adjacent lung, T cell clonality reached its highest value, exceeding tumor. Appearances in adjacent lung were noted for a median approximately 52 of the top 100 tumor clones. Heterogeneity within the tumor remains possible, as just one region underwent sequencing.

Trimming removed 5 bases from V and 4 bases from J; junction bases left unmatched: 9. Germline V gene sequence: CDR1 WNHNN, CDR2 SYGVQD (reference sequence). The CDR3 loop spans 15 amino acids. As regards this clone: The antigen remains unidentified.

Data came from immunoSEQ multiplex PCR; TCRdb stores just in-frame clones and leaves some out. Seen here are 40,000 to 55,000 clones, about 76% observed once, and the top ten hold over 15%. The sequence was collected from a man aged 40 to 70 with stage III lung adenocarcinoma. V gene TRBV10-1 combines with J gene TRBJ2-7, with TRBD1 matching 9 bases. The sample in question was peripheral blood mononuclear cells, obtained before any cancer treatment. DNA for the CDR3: TGCGCCAGCAGTCCCGGGACAGGGACTAAGTACGAGCAGTACTTC. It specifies CASSPGTGTKYEQYF.